The sequence of this T cell receptor (beta chain) was determined in a study of T cells after posttransplantation cyclophosphamide. Clones were read by immunoSEQ multiplex PCR, and TCRdb kept only the in-frame ones, dropping some. The table lists tens of thousands of clones, about 86% of them singletons, with 2.8% in the top ten. As for this clone: Antigen specificity is unknown.

In germline, CDR1 is SGHNT, CDR2 YENEEA. The V end lost 1 base, the J end lost 8 bases, and 6 bases lay between the germline ends. This CDR3 has 12 amino acids. Study-wide points: Later blood repertoires were often dominated by clones from the donor CD8+ memory compartment.

The specimen sequenced was PBMCs. The chain is built from TRBV11-3 and TRBJ1-3; unclear D gene. The receptor was derived from a man aged 25-40 years with a blood cancer, CMV-positive, and with a related stem cell donor. In DNA, the CDR3 is TGTGCCAGCAGCTTAGCCGGGGACACCATATATTTT. This codes for CASSLAGDTIYF.